This paragraph covers one TCR beta chain sequence. This CDR3 spans 16 amino acids. V dropped 7 bases and J dropped 8; count of bases not matched to a gene: 13. Germline CDR1 SNHLY, CDR2 FYNNEI. These data belong to a study of blood T cell repertoires in COVID-19. Authors' methods: Amplification of reference gene primers was used by the study to estimate nucleated cell counts. The protocol was immunoSEQ multiplex PCR, while the TCRdb copy is restricted to in-frame clones and leaves out a portion. V and J calls and clone size come straight from that table; D and trimming were deduced from the DNA. Of hundreds of thousands of clones listed, around 87% are singletons.

Sequencing was carried out using peripheral blood. This chain joins TRBV2 and TRBJ1-4; the match to TRBD1 covers 10 bases. The receptor's source is a woman between 40 and 50 years old who had recovered from COVID-19. The CDR3 loop is CASTGTGAALGEKLFF. CDR3 in DNA: TGTGCCAGCACCGGGACAGGGGCCGCCCTAGGGGAAAAACTGTTTTTT. Full variable domain (missing parts from reference TRBV2 and TRBJ1-4): EPEVTQTPSHQVTQMGQEVILRCVPISNHLYFYWYRQILGQKVEFLVSFYNNEISEKSEIFDDQFSVERPDGSNFTLKIRSTKLEDSAMYFCASTGTGAALGEKLFFGSGTQLSVL.